This T cell receptor (beta chain) was documented in a study of blood T cell repertoires in COVID-19. CDR1 is SNHLY and CDR2 is FYNNEI in the germline V gene. Deletions cut 8 bases from V and 0 bases from J, with 13 bases between. There are 15 residues in the CDR3. Measured with immunoSEQ multiplex PCR; TCRdb has only the in-frame clones, and not every one. Of roughly 250,000 clones listed, around 88% were seen once; the top ten hold 3.3%. The sequencing input was PBMCs or T cells enriched from blood (not recorded which). The TCR sequence derives from a woman aged 40 to 50 with acute COVID-19. The J gene is TRBJ1-4, the V gene TRBV2; D is ambiguous. The CDR3, as DNA: TGTGCCAGCTCTCGGGAAAAGGCAACTAATGAAAAACTGTTTTTT. It encodes CASSREKATNEKLFF.